The clone carrying this TCR beta chain is a singleton in its sample. The sample originates from a study of blood T cell repertoires in COVID-19. Study-wide background: Collection of acute and convalescent COVID-19 samples took place in the United States, Italy and Spain. Sources were T cells, B-cell-depleted T cells, or PBMCs; the material itself was cDNA or gDNA.

The repertoire was sequenced with immunoSEQ multiplex PCR; TCRdb's copy has only in-frame clones and lacks some. The profile shows 110,000 to 150,000 clones, approximately 91% of them singletons. This TCR was recovered from a middle-aged man with active or convalescent COVID-19. The source material was peripheral blood.

The CDR3 spells CASSLVLATGFYNSPLHF. In nucleotides, the CDR3 is TGTGCCAGCAGCTTAGTTTTGGCGACAGGGTTCTATAATTCACCCCTCCACTTT. This chain joins TRBV7-2 and TRBJ1-6, with 7 bases aligning to TRBD1. From germline, CDR1 is SGHTA and CDR2 FQGNSA. The V and J ends lost 1 base and 3 bases, in that order; junction bases with no gene match: 9. There are 18 residues in the CDR3.